Each of the 18 T cell receptor beta chains below was sequenced from the same sample in a study of cytomegalovirus exposure and HLA in healthy donors. The PCR had 60 Vbeta and 13 Jbeta primers. Sequenced by immunoSEQ multiplex PCR; TCRdb stores in-frame clones only, minus some. The repertoire holds under 200,000 clones, with about 76% as singletons. Sequenced: PBMCs. These receptors were obtained from a woman younger than 30 in good health and CMV-seropositive.

The gene calls are TRBV9 and TRBJ2-2, with D tentatively TRBD2 (6 bases). The CDR3 runs to 17 residues. Germline-derived CDR1 and CDR2 are SGDLS and YYNGEE. V was clipped by 4 bases and J by 0 bases, with 16 bases between them. CDR3 bases: TGTGCCAGCAGCTCCCATAGATGGGAGGCGAACACCGGGGAGCTGTTTTTT. Protein sequence: CASSSHRWEANTGELFF.

The CDR3: CASRRQNYGYTF. Here the CDR3 DNA reads TGTGCCAGCCGGAGACAGAACTATGGCTACACCTTC. The chain links TRBV27 to TRBJ1-2; a possible D gene is TRBD1 (5 bases). This CDR3 is 12 amino acids long. Per germline, CDR1 MNHEY and CDR2 SMNVEV (reference sequence). The V end was cut by 8 bases, the J end by 2 bases, with 9 bases between.

V and J are TRBV5-1 and TRBJ2-3, with 12 bases aligning to TRBD2. Germline CDR1 and CDR2: SGHRS and YFSETQ. Losses at the gene ends were 0 bases for V and 2 bases for J; bases not matched to a gene: 10. The CDR3 spans 19 residues. The CDR3 bases are TGCGCCAGCAGCTTGGTTCTAGCGGGGGGGCTGGGCCCCACAGATACGCAGTATTTT. This codes for CASSLVLAGGLGPTDTQYF.

The chain employs TRBV7-6 and TRBJ2-5; 9 nucleotides align to TRBD1. The CDR3 has 16 amino acids. After removal of 1 base from V and 4 bases from J, the junction contained 7 bases not matched to a gene. Germline V gene data show CDR1 as SGHVS and CDR2 as FNYEAQ. The CDR3 loop is CASSLEGTDRGETQYF. Here the CDR3 DNA reads TGTGCCAGCAGCTTAGAGGGCACGGACAGGGGAGAGACCCAGTACTTC.

The genes are TRBV6-4 and TRBJ2-3; 7 bases are shared with TRBD1. The CDR3 sequence is 16 residues long. Germline V gives CDR1 MRHNA, CDR2 SNTAGT. V was clipped by 5 bases and J by 3 bases; unmatched bases: 11. The CDR3 sequence is CASSKEQGKGTDTQYF. As DNA, the CDR3 is TGTGCCAGCAGTAAAGAACAGGGGAAGGGGACAGATACGCAGTATTTT.

Here the CDR3 reads CASSSGQGANMATDTQYF. In DNA form, the CDR3 reads TGCGCCAGCAGCTCGGGACAGGGGGCGAATATGGCTACAGATACGCAGTATTTT. This chain connects TRBV5-1 to TRBJ2-3; TRBD1 matches at 12 bases. J lost 3 bases, V lost 3 bases, and 11 bases had no gene match. The CDR3 length is 18 residues. Germline V gene sequence: CDR1 SGHRS, CDR2 YFSETQ.

V and J are TRBV7-2 and TRBJ2-3, with TRBD2 identical over 12 bases. Germline values: CDR1 SGHTA, CDR2 FQGNSA. CDR3 size: 16 residues. Unmatched junction bases numbered 7, after V lost 5 bases and J lost 4 bases. The CDR3 nucleotides read TGTGCCAGCAGCCGTCTAGCGGGGGGGCTCTCAGATACGCAGTATTTT. Translating gives CASSRLAGGLSDTQYF.

The rearrangement uses TRBV5-1 and TRBJ2-7, with 7 bases lining up with TRBD1. Germline V lookup: CDR1 SGHRS, CDR2 YFSETQ. The junction had 8 bases not matched to a gene; V was cut back by 3 bases and J by 2 bases. This CDR3 region has 15 residues. The CDR3 DNA reads as TGCGCCAGCAGCTGGATCGGGACAGATGCCTACGAGCAGTACTTC. Protein: CASSWIGTDAYEQYF.

The rearrangement uses TRBV27 and TRBJ1-6; tentative D call: TRBD1 (5 bases). The ends were cut back, 11 bases at V and 10 bases at J, with 12 bases in the middle. The CDR3 loop spans 11 amino acids. Germline assignment: CDR1 MNHEY and CDR2 SMNVEV (reference sequence). The chain's CDR3 is CASQGRSPLHF. CDR3 nucleotide sequence: TGTGCCTCCCAGGGTCGGTCACCCCTCCACTTT.

The chain employs TRBV29-1 and TRBJ2-2; tentatively, D is TRBD2 (6 bases). Germline CDR1 reads SQVTM; CDR2 reads ANQGSEA. Trimming took off 7 bases at V and 0 bases at J, with 18 bases between the two ends. The CDR3 runs 16 residues. This chain's CDR3 is CSACGTAAANTGELFF. CDR3 nucleotides: TGCAGCGCATGCGGGACGGCGGCAGCGAACACCGGGGAGCTGTTTTTT.

V is TRBV7-2 and J is TRBJ2-7; 11 nucleotides agree with TRBD2. This CDR3 region has 18 residues. V trimming: 4 bases; J trimming: 3 bases; junction bases outside the gene matches: 14. Germline V lookup: CDR1 SGHTA, CDR2 FQGNSA. In DNA form, the CDR3 reads TGTGCCAGCAGCTCCAGTGGGACTAGCGGCCTGTTCGGCTACGAGCAGTACTTC. Translating gives CASSSSGTSGLFGYEQYF.

Comment on this clone: The junction and the germline gene differ at one end; a read error may be behind it. This sequence joins TRBV7-9 and TRBJ2-7, with 16 bases identical to TRBD2. CDR3 length: 19 amino acids. The V gene's germline CDR1 is SEHNR and CDR2 FQNEAQ (reference sequence). Here the CDR3 reads CSSSQPRGLAGGPSYEQYF. The CDR3 DNA follows: TGTTCCAGCAGCCAACCCCGGGGACTAGCGGGGGGGCCCTCCTACGAGCAGTACTTC.

This clone was detected once. The chain is built from TRBV25-1 and TRBJ2-7; 7 nucleotides match TRBD1. Germline values: CDR1 MGHDK, CDR2 SYGVNS. CDR3 length equals 15 residues. With 6 bases clipped from V and 5 bases from J, the junction kept 13 bases outside the gene matches. The CDR3 loop is CASSKGVQGSHEQYF. The CDR3 coding sequence is TGTGCCAGCAGCAAAGGGGTACAGGGGTCTCACGAGCAGTACTTC.

The V call is TRBV2, the J call TRBJ2-3, with 9 nucleotides matching TRBD2. The length of the CDR3 is 19 residues. V lost 7 bases to trimming and J lost 2 bases; unmatched junction nucleotides: 19. CDR1 is SNHLY and CDR2 is FYNNEI in the germline V gene. CDR3 in DNA: TGTGCCAGCAAGGCGCTAGCGGGGAGACCTAGAAGACTCACAGATACGCAGTATTTT. This encodes CASKALAGRPRRLTDTQYF.

This clone has a handful of counts. The genes are TRBV6-5 and TRBJ1-2; D is uncertain. The CDR3 consists of 14 residues. Germline V gene sequence: CDR1 MNHEY, CDR2 SVGAGI. Trimming pared 8 bases from V and 4 bases from J, leaving 17 bases between. The CDR3 DNA is TGTGCCAGCCTAGGGAGGGCGCCCCTCTATGGCTACACCTTC. This encodes CASLGRAPLYGYTF.

The rearrangement uses TRBV28 and TRBJ1-6; the match to TRBD1 covers 8 bases. Germline values: CDR1 MDHEN, CDR2 SYDVKM. V lost 2 bases to trimming and J lost 5 bases; unmatched junction nucleotides: 14. CDR3 size: 19 residues. CDR3 residues: CASSLPGQEYVINNSPLHF. The CDR3 nucleotides read TGTGCCAGCAGTTTACCGGGACAGGAGTACGTTATTAATAATTCACCCCTCCACTTT.

Of note for this clone: Distinct nucleotide sequences in the sample also encode this CDR3. The V gene is TRBV5-1, the J gene TRBJ1-1, with 10 bases identical to TRBD1. The CDR3 has 15 amino acids. Germline CDR1 is SGHRS and CDR2 is YFSETQ. Germline trimming cut 0 bases from V and 5 bases from J; bases unmatched to any gene: 4. This chain's CDR3 is CASSLGGQGNTEAFF. The CDR3 DNA reads TGCGCCAGCAGCTTGGGGGGACAGGGGAATACTGAAGCTTTCTTT.

The chain employs TRBV6-1 and TRBJ2-3, with 14 bases fitting TRBD2. The V and J ends lost 6 bases and 7 bases, in that order; junction bases with no gene match: 6. Germline values: CDR1 MNHNS, CDR2 SASEGT. The CDR3 runs to 15 residues. The DNA of the CDR3 is TGTGCCAGCAGATGGACTAGCGGGGGGCCCTATACGCAGTATTTT. Its translation is CASRWTSGGPYTQYF.